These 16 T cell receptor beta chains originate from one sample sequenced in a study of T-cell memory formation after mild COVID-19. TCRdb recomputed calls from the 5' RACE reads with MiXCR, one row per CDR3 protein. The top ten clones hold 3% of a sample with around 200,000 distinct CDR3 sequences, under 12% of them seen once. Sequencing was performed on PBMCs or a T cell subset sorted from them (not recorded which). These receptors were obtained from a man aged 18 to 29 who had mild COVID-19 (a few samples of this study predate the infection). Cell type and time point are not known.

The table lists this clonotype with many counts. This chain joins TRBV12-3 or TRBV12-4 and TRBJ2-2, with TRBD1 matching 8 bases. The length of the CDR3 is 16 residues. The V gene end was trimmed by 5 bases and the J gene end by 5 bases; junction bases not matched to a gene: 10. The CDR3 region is CASSLSWTGRTGELFF. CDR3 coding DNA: TGTGCCAGCAGTCTTTCCTGGACAGGGAGGACCGGGGAGCTGTTTTTT.

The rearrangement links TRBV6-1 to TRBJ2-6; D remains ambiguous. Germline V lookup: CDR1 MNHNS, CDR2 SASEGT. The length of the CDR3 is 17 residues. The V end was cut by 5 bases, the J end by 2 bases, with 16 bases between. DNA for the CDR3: TGTGCCAGCAGTCCCCTGCTGGCTTTTGCTGGGGCCAACGTCCTGACTTTC. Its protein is CASSPLLAFAGANVLTF.

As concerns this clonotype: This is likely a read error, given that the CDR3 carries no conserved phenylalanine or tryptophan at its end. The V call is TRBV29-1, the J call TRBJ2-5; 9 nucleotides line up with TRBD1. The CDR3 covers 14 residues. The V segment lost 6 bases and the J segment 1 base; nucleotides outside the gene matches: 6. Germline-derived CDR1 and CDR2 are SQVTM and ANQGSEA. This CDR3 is CSVTRTGVQETQYY. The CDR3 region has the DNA TGCAGCGTGACGCGGACAGGGGTCCAAGAGACCCAGTACTAC.

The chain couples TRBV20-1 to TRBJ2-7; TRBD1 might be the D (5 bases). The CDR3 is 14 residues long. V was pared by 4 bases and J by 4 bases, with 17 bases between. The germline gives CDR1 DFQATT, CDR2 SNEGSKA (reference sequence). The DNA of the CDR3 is TGCAGTGCTATATCGAATCAGGGTTCTTACGAGCAGTACGTC. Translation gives CSAISNQGSYEQYV.

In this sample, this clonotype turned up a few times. The CDR3 spells CASRPRQGGAAFF. CDR3 coding DNA: TGTGCCAGCAGACCCCGACAGGGGGGGGCAGCTTTCTTT. The chain couples TRBV27 to TRBJ1-1; 9 bases agree with TRBD1. The length of the CDR3 is 13 residues. The J segment lost 10 bases and the V segment lost 6 bases, leaving 9 bases of the junction unmatched. Germline lookup yields CDR1 MNHEY and CDR2 SMNVEV (reference sequence).

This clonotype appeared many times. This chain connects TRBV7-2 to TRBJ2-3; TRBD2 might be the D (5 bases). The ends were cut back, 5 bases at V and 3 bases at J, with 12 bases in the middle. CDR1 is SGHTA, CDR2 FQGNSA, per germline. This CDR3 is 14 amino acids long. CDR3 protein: CASSPLRGTDTQYF. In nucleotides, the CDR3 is TGTGCCAGCAGCCCCCTTCGAGGGACAGATACGCAGTATTTT.

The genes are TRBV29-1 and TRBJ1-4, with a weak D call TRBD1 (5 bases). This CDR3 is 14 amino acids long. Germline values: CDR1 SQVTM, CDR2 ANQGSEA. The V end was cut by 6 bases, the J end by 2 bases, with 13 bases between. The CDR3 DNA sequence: TGCAGCGTCTTGACAGACCCGACTAATGAAAAACTGTTTTTT. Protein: CSVLTDPTNEKLFF.

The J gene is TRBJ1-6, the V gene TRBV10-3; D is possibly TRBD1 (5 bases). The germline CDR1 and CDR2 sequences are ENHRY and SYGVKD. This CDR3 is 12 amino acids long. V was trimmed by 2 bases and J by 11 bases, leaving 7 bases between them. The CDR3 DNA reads TGTGCCATCAGTGAGCAGGGTCCACCCCTCCACTTT. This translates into CAISEQGPPLHF.

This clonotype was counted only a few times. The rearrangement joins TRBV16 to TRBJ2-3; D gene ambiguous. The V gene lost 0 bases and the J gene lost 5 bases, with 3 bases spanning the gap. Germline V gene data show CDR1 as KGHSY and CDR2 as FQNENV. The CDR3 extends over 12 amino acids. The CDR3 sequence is CASSQSVDTQYF. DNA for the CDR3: TGTGCCAGCAGCCAATCGGTAGATACGCAGTATTTT. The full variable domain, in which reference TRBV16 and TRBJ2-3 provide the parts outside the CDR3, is GEEVAQTPKHLVRGEGQKAKLYCAPIKGHSYVFWYQQVLKNEFKFLISFQNENVFDETGMPKERFSAKCLPNSPCSLEIQATKLEDSAVYFCASSQSVDTQYFGPGTRLTVL.

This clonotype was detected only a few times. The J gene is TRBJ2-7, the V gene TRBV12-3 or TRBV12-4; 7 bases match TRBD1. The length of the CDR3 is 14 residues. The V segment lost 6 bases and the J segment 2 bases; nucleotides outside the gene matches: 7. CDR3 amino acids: CASSPDRRTYEQYF. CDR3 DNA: TGTGCCAGCAGCCCGGACAGGCGCACCTACGAGCAGTACTTC.

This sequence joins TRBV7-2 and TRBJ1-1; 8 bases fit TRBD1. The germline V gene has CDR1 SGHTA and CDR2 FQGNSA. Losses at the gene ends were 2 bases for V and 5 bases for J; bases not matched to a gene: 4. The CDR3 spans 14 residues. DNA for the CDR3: TGTGCCAGCAGCTTATTTACAGGGGGGACTGAAGCTTTCTTT. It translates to CASSLFTGGTEAFF.

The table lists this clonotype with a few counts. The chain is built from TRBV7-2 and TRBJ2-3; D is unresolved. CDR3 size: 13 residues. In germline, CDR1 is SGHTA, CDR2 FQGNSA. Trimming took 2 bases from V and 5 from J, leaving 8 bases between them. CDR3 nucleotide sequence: TGTGCCAGCAGCTTAATATGGGGAGATACGCAGTATTTT. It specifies CASSLIWGDTQYF.

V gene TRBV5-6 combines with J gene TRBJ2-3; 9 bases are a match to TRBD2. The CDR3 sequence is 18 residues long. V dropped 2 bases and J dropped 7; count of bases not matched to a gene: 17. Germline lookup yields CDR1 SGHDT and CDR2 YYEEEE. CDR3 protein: CASSFIGGGAPVRYTQYF. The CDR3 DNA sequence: TGTGCCAGCAGCTTTATTGGCGGGGGGGCCCCAGTTAGATATACGCAGTATTTT.

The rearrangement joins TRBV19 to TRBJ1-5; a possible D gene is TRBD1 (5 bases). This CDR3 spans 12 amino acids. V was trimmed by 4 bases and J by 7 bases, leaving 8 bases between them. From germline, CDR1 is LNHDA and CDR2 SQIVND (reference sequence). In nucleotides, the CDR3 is TGTGCCAGTAGTAAGGGGTTGCAGCCCCAGCATTTT. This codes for CASSKGLQPQHF.

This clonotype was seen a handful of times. In nucleotides, the CDR3 is TGTGCCAGTTGGACAGGAGGACGCTATGGCTACACCTTC. Translated, it gives CASWTGGRYGYTF. The rearrangement links TRBV19 to TRBJ1-2, with 7 nucleotides matching TRBD1. After removal of 8 bases from V and 4 bases from J, the junction contained 7 bases not matched to a gene. The CDR3 has 13 amino acids. Germline V lookup: CDR1 LNHDA, CDR2 SQIVND (reference sequence).

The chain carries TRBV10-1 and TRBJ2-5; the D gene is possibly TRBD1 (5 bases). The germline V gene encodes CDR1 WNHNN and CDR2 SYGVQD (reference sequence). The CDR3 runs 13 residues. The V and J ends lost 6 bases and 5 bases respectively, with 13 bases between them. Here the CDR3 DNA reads TGCGCCAGCAGCCAGGACACCCCGGAGACCCAGTACTTC. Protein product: CASSQDTPETQYF.